The 21 T cell receptor beta chains in this list originate from one sample, sequenced in a study of blood T cell repertoires in COVID-19. Repertoires were generated with immunoSEQ multiplex PCR, while TCRdb's copy carries only in-frame clones and drops some. The sample carries more than 65,000 clones, about nine tenths recorded once. Sequenced: peripheral blood. These receptor sequences come from a man aged 50 to 59 with acute or convalescent COVID-19.

This rearrangement joins TRBV30 to TRBJ2-2, with a possible D match to TRBD1 (6 bases). Germline values: CDR1 GTSNPN, CDR2 SVGIG (reference sequence). V lost 4 bases and J lost 5, with 11 bases in between. The CDR3 runs to 13 residues. The CDR3 DNA is TGTGCCTGGAACAGGGAGCGTACCGGGGAGCTGTTTTTT. Protein sequence: CAWNRERTGELFF.

V gene TRBV10-3 combines with J gene TRBJ1-2; D is undetermined. Germline lookup yields CDR1 ENHRY and CDR2 SYGVKD. The CDR3 is 12 residues long. Trimming took off 11 bases at V and 2 bases at J, with 12 bases between the two ends. The CDR3 reads CASRDGNYGYTF. In DNA form, the CDR3 reads TGTGCCTCAAGAGACGGGAACTATGGCTACACCTTC.

The chain links TRBV28 to TRBJ1-5; 8 bases are shared with TRBD1. The CDR3 has 13 residues. V lost 10 bases and J lost 2; bases outside the gene matches: 4. Germline V gene sequence: CDR1 MDHEN, CDR2 SYDVKM. The CDR3 reads CATADRGNQPQHF. CDR3 in DNA: TGTGCCACCGCGGACAGGGGCAATCAGCCCCAGCATTTT.

The chain has TRBV29-1 and TRBJ1-2; D is unresolved. V shed 3 bases and J shed 2 bases, with 10 bases lying between them. Germline CDR1 reads SQVTM; CDR2 reads ANQGSEA. This CDR3 has 13 amino acids. CDR3: CSVDAGLNYGYTF. The DNA of the CDR3 is TGCAGCGTTGACGCGGGGTTAAACTATGGCTACACCTTC.

The chain employs TRBV9 and TRBJ1-3; no clear D gene. V lost 3 bases to trimming and J lost 2 bases, with 6 bases between them. Germline V gene lookup returns CDR1 SGDLS and CDR2 YYNGEE. This CDR3 spans 13 amino acids. CDR3 residues: CASSEEAGNTIYF. The DNA for the CDR3 is TGTGCCAGCAGCGAGGAGGCTGGAAACACCATATATTTT. Combining the CDR3 with reference TRBV9 and TRBJ1-3 gives the whole variable domain DSGVTQTPKHLITATGQRVTLRCSPRSGDLSVYWYQQSLDQGLQFLIQYYNGEERAKGNILERFSAQQFPDLHSELNLSSLELGDSALYFCASSEEAGNTIYFGEGSWLTVV.

The chain recombines TRBV3-1 (or the pseudogene TRBV3-2) with TRBJ2-7; the match to TRBD1 covers 8 bases. CDR1 is LGHDT and CDR2 is YNNKEL in the germline V gene (reference sequence). This CDR3 contains 13 residues. The V gene end was trimmed by 4 bases and the J gene end by 1 base; junction bases not matched to a gene: 0. CDR3 in DNA: TGTGCCAGCAGCCGACAGGGGTCCTACGAGCAGTACTTC. Amino acids: CASSRQGSYEQYF.

This chain uses TRBV4-2 with TRBJ2-1; 8 nucleotides agree with TRBD2. V trimming: 0 bases; J trimming: 12 bases; junction bases outside the gene matches: 4. The CDR3 runs to 13 residues. Looked up from germline, CDR1 is LGHNA and CDR2 is YNFKEQ. DNA of the CDR3: TGTGCCAGCAGCCAAGACATGAGCGGGAGGCAGTTCTTC. This sequence encodes CASSQDMSGRQFF.

The V and J genes are TRBV18 and TRBJ2-5; D might be TRBD2 (6 bases). V was cut by 3 bases and J by 4 bases, with 15 bases left in between. CDR1 KGHSH and CDR2 LQKENI come from the germline V gene. The CDR3 runs to 15 residues. In nucleotides, the CDR3 is TGTGCCAGCTCACCGGGGACTCTGGGGGGAGAGACCCAGTACTTC. Protein: CASSPGTLGGETQYF.

This clone was counted a single time. V gene TRBV2 combines with J gene TRBJ1-2, with D perhaps TRBD1 (5 bases). The germline V and J ends were trimmed by 3 bases and 8 bases, with 7 bases remaining between them. Per germline, CDR1 SNHLY and CDR2 FYNNEI. The CDR3 length is 11 residues. CDR3 sequence (DNA): TGTGCCAGCAGTGAGGGGGGAGGCTACACCTTC. It encodes CASSEGGGYTF.

The chain has TRBV12-3 or TRBV12-4 and TRBJ1-2, with TRBD1 matching 8 bases. With V trimmed by 5 bases and J by 3 bases, 2 bases remained unmatched. CDR3 size: 13 residues. CDR3 in DNA: TGTGCCAGCAGTGGACAGGGCTACTATGGCTACACCTTC. Translation gives CASSGQGYYGYTF.

The CDR3 sequence: CASSPFGVAGVTDTQYF. CDR3 nucleotides: TGTGCCAGCAGCCCCTTTGGAGTAGCGGGGGTCACAGATACGCAGTATTTT. The chain is built from TRBV7-9 and TRBJ2-3, with 9 positions matching TRBD2. CDR3 size: 17 residues. CDR1 is SEHNR, CDR2 FQNEAQ, per germline (reference sequence). V dropped 5 bases and J dropped 2; count of bases not matched to a gene: 11.

V is TRBV13 and J is TRBJ2-7; TRBD1 agrees at 7 bases. This CDR3 has 13 amino acids. Losses at the gene ends were 4 bases for V and 5 bases for J; bases not matched to a gene: 5. Germline CDR1 is PRHDT and CDR2 is FYEKMQ (reference sequence). The CDR3 sequence: CASSSTGWDEQYF. In DNA form, the CDR3 reads TGTGCCAGCAGCTCGACAGGGTGGGACGAGCAGTACTTC.

This clone occurred a few times. This chain links TRBV4-2 with TRBJ2-5, with D possibly matching TRBD2 (6 bases). The germline V and J ends were trimmed by 1 base and 1 base, with 7 bases remaining between them. The V gene's germline CDR1 is LGHNA and CDR2 YNFKEQ. The CDR3 is 14 amino acids. CDR3 nucleotides: TGTGCCAGCAGCCAAGCGACTAGCCAAGAGACCCAGTACTTC. Its protein is CASSQATSQETQYF.

The chain joins TRBV18 to TRBJ2-7, with 8 bases aligning to TRBD1. The germline V gene encodes CDR1 KGHSH and CDR2 LQKENI. V was pared by 5 bases and J by 5 bases, with 8 bases of the junction left unmatched. The CDR3 extends over 14 amino acids. The CDR3 region has the DNA TGTGCCAGCTCAGAGCAGGGGGCGCATGACGAGCAGTACGTC. This codes for CASSEQGAHDEQYV.

The rearrangement uses TRBV6-5 and TRBJ1-5; possibly TRBD1 for D (5 bases). Germline values: CDR1 MNHEY, CDR2 SVGAGI. The CDR3 length is 13 residues. V was clipped by 6 bases and J by 7 bases, with 13 bases between them. DNA of the CDR3: TGTGCCAGCAGCTCCGGGAGGGGCCAGCCCCAGCATTTT. It is translated as CASSSGRGQPQHF.

The V call is TRBV6-5, the J call TRBJ2-2, with 12 bases lining up with TRBD2. The CDR3 length is 15 residues. Germline loops: CDR1 MNHEY, CDR2 SVGAGI. Trimming cost V 9 bases and J 7 bases; bases outside gene matches: 9. The CDR3: CASSSGGAYNGELFF. CDR3 coding DNA: TGTGCCAGTTCTAGCGGGGGGGCCTACAACGGGGAGCTGTTTTTT.

The rearrangement joins TRBV5-4 to TRBJ1-5; 7 positions agree with TRBD1. Germline V gene sequence: CDR1 SGHNT, CDR2 YYREEE (reference sequence). J lost 1 base, V lost 4 bases, and 2 bases had no gene match. The CDR3 sequence is 14 residues long. The CDR3 DNA sequence: TGTGCCAGCAGCCTACAGGGGAGCAATCAGCCCCAGCATTTT. Translation: CASSLQGSNQPQHF.

The gene calls are TRBV28 and TRBJ2-1; TRBD2 matches 11 bases. V was clipped by 3 bases and J by 2 bases; unmatched bases: 0. The CDR3 has 15 amino acids. Germline values: CDR1 MDHEN, CDR2 SYDVKM. CDR3 sequence (DNA): TGTGCCAGCAGTTTTAGCGGGGGGGCCTACAATGAGCAGTTCTTC. It specifies CASSFSGGAYNEQFF.

This clone occurred a few times. The rearrangement uses TRBV7-9 and TRBJ1-2; 8 bases map to TRBD1. The CDR3 is 13 residues long. The V gene end was trimmed by 6 bases and the J gene end by 2 bases; junction bases not matched to a gene: 2. Germline lookup yields CDR1 SEHNR and CDR2 FQNEAQ (reference sequence). The CDR3 loop is CASSRQGNYGYTF. DNA for the CDR3: TGTGCCAGCAGTAGACAGGGGAACTATGGCTACACCTTC.

V usage is TRBV19 and J usage is TRBJ2-2, with a possible D match to TRBD1 (6 bases). Trimming left V 5 bases short and J 8 bases short, with 15 bases between. In germline, CDR1 is LNHDA, CDR2 SQIVND (reference sequence). This CDR3 comprises 14 residues. The CDR3 coding sequence is TGTGCCAGTAGTGAGGGACACGGAAGGGGGGAGCTGTTTTTT. Amino acid sequence: CASSEGHGRGELFF.

The J gene is TRBJ1-5, the V gene TRBV6-2 or TRBV6-3, with a tentative D call TRBD1 (5 bases). Trimming removed 0 bases from V and 3 bases from J, with 9 bases in between. Germline CDR1 reads MNHEY; CDR2 reads SVGEGT. This CDR3 is 15 amino acids long. CDR3: CASSYSRQSNQPQHF. DNA for the CDR3: TGTGCCAGCAGTTACTCGAGACAGTCCAATCAGCCCCAGCATTTT.